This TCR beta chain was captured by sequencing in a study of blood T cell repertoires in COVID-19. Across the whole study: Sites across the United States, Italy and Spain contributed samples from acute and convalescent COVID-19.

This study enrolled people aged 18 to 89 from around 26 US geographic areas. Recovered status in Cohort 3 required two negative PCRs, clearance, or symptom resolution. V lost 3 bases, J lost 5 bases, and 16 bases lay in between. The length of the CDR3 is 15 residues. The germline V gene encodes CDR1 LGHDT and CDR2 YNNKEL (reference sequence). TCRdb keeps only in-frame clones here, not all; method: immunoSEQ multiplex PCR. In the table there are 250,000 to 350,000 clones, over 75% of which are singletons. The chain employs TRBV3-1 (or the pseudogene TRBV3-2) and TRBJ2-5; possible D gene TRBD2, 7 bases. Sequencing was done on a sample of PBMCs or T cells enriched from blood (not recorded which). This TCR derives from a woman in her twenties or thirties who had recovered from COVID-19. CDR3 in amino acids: CASSHTQGGGETQYF. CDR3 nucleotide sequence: TGTGCCAGCAGCCACACACAGGGAGGGGGGGAGACCCAGTACTTC.